This T cell receptor beta chain was documented in a study of blood T cell repertoires in COVID-19. Germline V gives CDR1 KGHSH, CDR2 LQKENI. The CDR3 length is 15 residues. V lost 3 bases, J lost 4 bases, and 5 bases stayed unmatched. Profiling relied on immunoSEQ multiplex PCR, and the TCRdb table lists in-frame clones only, not all of them. Of some 140,000 clones listed, approximately 85% are singletons. Sequenced material: peripheral blood. This sequence was found in a man in his 60s with COVID-19, enrolled during active disease. The chain recombines TRBV18 with TRBJ1-4, with 7 bases identical to TRBD1. CDR3 loop: CASSPNRDSNEKLFF. CDR3 DNA: TGTGCCAGCTCACCCAACCGGGACAGTAATGAAAAACTGTTTTTT.